This T cell receptor beta chain was profiled in a study of CD8+ T cells in alopecia areata. On the study more broadly: The drug, oral tofacitinib, was given to treated patients at 5 to 10 mg twice daily.

The V gene lost 5 bases and the J gene lost 7 bases, with 21 bases spanning the gap. Germline CDR1 and CDR2: MNHEY and SMNVEV (reference sequence). The CDR3 spans 16 residues. Sequencing relied on a cDNA template that was reverse transcribed from extracted RNA. The table came from immunoSEQ multiplex PCR; TCRdb's copy has only in-frame clones and leaves some out. The table includes around 200,000 clones, around 65% detected once. This sample's treatment: oral pan-JAK inhibitor, 5-10 mg twice daily. The sample consisted of CD4+ T cells sorted from blood, taken at week 4, from a patient treated with tofacitinib. The clonotype originates from a human donor with alopecia areata. This sequence joins TRBV27 and TRBJ2-1; D perhaps matches TRBD2 (6 bases). DNA of the CDR3: TGTGCCAGCAGTCACCGACTAGGACTCATTAGGAATGAGCAGTTCTTC. It encodes CASSHRLGLIRNEQFF.